This TCR beta chain was captured in a study of CD8 T cells in ankylosing spondylitis. Study-wide points: Disease-linked clones proved CD8+ and comparatively uncommon in peripheral blood.

This clonotype was observed many times. Its antigen is unknown. CDR1 and CDR2 from the germline V gene are DFQATT and SNEGSKA (reference sequence). V gave up 4 bases and J gave up 4 bases, with 14 bases separating them. The CDR3 length is 13 residues. Via MiXCR, TCRdb re-called the 5' RACE reads, giving one row per CDR3 protein. The top ten clones hold less than 15% of a sample with roughly 160,000 distinct CDR3 sequences, 8.5% to 10% of them seen once. The clonotype was recovered from a female donor with ankylosing spondylitis or in good health (not recorded which). What was sequenced was blood, either unsorted or a sorted T cell fraction (not recorded which). The chain is built from TRBV20-1 and TRBJ2-7; D unresolved. This chain's CDR3 is CSATQANLYEQYF. For the CDR3, the DNA is TGCAGTGCTACCCAGGCAAACCTGTACGAGCAGTACTTC.